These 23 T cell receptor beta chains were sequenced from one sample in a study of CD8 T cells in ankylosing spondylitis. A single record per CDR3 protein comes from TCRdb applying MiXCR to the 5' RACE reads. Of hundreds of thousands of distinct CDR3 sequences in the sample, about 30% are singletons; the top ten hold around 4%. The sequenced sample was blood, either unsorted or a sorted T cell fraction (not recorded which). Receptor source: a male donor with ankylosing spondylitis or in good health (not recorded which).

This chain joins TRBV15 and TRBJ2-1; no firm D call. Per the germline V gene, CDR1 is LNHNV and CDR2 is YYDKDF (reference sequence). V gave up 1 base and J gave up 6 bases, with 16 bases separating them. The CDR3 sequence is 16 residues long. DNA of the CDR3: TGTGCCACCAGCAGAGCGGTCCGGAGCTGGGGCAATGAGCAGTTCTTC. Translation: CATSRAVRSWGNEQFF.

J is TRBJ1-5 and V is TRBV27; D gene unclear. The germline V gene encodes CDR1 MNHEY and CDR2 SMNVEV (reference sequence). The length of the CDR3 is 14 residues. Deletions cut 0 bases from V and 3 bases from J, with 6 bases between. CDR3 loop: CASSLSKFNQPQHF. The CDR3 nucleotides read TGTGCCAGCAGTTTATCTAAGTTCAATCAGCCCCAGCATTTT.

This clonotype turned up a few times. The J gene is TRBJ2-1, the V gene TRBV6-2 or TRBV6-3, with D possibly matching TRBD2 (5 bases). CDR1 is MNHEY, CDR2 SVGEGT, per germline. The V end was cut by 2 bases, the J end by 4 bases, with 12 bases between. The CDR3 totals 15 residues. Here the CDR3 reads CASSYAGLNYNEQFF. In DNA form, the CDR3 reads TGTGCCAGCAGTTACGCGGGCCTAAATTACAATGAGCAGTTCTTC.

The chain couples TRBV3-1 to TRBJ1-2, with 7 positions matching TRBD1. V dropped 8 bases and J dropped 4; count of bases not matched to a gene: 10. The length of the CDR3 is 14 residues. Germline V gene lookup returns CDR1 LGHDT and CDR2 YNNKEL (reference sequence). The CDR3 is CASHPRQGSYGYTF. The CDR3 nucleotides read TGTGCCAGCCACCCCAGACAGGGAAGCTATGGCTACACCTTC. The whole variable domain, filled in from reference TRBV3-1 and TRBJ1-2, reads DTAVSQTPKYLVTQMGNDKSIKCEQNLGHDTMYWYKQDSKKFLKIMFSYNNKELIINETVPNRFSPKSPDKAHLNLHINSLELGDSAVYFCASHPRQGSYGYTFGSGTRLTVV.

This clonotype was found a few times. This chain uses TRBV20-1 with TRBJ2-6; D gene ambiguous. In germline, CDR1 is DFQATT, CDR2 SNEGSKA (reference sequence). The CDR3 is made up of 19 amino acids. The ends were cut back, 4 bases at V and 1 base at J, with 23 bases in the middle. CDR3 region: CSAKPSSSAAVSGANVLTF. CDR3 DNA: TGCAGTGCTAAACCATCCTCGTCCGCGGCGGTGTCTGGGGCCAACGTCCTGACTTTC.

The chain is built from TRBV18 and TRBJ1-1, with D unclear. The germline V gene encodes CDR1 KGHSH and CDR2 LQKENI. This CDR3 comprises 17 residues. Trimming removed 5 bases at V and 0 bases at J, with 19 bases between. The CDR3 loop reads CASSEVVQIGMNTEAFF. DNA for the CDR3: TGTGCCAGCTCAGAAGTGGTTCAAATCGGGATGAACACTGAAGCTTTCTTT.

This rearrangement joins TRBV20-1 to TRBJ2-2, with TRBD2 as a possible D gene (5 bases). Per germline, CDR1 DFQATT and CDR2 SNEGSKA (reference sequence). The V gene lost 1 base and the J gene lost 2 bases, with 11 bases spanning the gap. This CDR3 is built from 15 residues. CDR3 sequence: CSARAASQNTGELFF. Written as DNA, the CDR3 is TGCAGTGCTAGAGCGGCTAGCCAAAACACCGGGGAGCTGTTTTTT.

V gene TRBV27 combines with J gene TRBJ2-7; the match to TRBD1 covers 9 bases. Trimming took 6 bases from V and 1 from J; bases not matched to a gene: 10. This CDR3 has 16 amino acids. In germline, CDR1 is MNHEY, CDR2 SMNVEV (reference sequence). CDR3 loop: CASSLQPGQGSYEQYF. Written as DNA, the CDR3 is TGTGCCAGCAGCCTCCAACCGGGACAGGGATCCTACGAGCAGTACTTC.

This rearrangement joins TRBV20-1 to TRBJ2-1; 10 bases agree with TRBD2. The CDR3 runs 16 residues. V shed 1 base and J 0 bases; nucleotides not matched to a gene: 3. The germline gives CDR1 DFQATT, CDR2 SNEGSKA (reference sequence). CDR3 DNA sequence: TGCAGTGCTAGAGGTGGGACTAGCGACTCCTACAATGAGCAGTTCTTC. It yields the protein CSARGGTSDSYNEQFF.

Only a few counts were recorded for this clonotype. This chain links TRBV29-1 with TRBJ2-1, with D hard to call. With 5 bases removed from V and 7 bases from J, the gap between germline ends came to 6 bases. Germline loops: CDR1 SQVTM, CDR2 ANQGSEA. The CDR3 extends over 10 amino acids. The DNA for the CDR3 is TGCAGCGTTACCCGAAATGAGCAGTTCTTC. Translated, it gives CSVTRNEQFF.

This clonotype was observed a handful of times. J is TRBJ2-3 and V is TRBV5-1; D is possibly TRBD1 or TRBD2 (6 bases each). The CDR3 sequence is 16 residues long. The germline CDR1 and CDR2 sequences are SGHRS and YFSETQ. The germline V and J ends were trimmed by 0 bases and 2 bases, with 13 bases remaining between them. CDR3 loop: CASSLVRGLDTDTQYF. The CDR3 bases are TGCGCCAGCAGCTTGGTCCGGGGGCTCGACACAGATACGCAGTATTTT.

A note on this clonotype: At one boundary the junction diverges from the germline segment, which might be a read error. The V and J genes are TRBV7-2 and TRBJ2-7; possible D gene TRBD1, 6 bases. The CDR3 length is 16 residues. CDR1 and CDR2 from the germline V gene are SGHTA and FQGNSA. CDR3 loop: CASSLRADSFSHEQYF. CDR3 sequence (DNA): TGTGCCAGCAGTTTAAGAGCGGACAGTTTCTCCCACGAGCAGTACTTC.

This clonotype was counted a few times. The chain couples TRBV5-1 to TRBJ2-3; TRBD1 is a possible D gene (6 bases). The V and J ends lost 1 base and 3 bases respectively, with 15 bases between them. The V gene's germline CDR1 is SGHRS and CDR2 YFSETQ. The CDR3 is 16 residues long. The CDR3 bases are TGCGCCAGCAGCTTGTGGGGGCGACCAGCAACAGATACGCAGTATTTT. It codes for CASSLWGRPATDTQYF.

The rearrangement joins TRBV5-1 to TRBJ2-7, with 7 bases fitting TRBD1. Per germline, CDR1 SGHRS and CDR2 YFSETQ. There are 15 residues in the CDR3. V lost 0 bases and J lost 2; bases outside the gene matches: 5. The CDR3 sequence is CASSLGGTVTYEQYF. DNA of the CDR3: TGCGCCAGCAGCTTGGGGGGGACAGTAACCTACGAGCAGTACTTC.

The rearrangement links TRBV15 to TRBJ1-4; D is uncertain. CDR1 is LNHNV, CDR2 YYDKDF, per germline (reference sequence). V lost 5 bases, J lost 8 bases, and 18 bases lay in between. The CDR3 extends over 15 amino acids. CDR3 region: CATSEESVVNEKLFF. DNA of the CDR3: TGTGCCACCAGCGAAGAGAGCGTTGTGAACGAAAAACTGTTTTTT.

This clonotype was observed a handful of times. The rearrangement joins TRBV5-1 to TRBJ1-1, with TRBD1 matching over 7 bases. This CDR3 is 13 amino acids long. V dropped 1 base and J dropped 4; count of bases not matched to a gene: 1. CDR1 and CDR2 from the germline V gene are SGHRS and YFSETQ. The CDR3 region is CASSLWDSTEAFF. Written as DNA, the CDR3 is TGCGCCAGCAGCTTGTGGGACAGCACTGAAGCTTTCTTT.

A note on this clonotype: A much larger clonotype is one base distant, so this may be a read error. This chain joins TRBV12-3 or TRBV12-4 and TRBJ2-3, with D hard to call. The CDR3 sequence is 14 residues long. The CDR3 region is CASSLVGGTATQYF. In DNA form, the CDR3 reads TGTGCCAGCAGTTTAGTTGGTGGCACAGCTACGCAGTATTTT.

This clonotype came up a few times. CDR3 protein: CSVVPGLAAYNEQFF. The CDR3 bases are TGCAGCGTGGTACCGGGACTAGCGGCCTACAATGAGCAGTTCTTC. This sequence joins TRBV29-1 and TRBJ2-1; 11 bases line up with TRBD2. The CDR3 covers 15 residues. The V gene's germline CDR1 is SQVTM and CDR2 ANQGSEA. V trimming: 6 bases; J trimming: 2 bases; junction bases outside the gene matches: 6.

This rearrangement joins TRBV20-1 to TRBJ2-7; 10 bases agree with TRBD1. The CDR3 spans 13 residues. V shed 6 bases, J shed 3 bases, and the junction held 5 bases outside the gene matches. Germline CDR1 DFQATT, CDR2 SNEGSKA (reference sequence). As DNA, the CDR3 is TGCAGTGCCTGGACAGGGGGGGACTACGAGCAGTACTTC. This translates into CSAWTGGDYEQYF.

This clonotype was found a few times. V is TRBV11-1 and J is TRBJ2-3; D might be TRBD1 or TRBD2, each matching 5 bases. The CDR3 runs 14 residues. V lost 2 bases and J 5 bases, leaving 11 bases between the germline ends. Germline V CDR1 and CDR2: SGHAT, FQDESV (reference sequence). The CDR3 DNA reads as TGTGCCAGCAGCTTAAGAGGGGTGAGAGATACGCAGTATTTT. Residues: CASSLRGVRDTQYF.

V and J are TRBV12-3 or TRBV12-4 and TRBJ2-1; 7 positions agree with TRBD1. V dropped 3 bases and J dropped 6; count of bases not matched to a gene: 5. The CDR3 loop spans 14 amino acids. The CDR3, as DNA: TGTGCCAGCAGTTTTAGGGACAGACGCAATGAGCAGTTCTTC. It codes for CASSFRDRRNEQFF.

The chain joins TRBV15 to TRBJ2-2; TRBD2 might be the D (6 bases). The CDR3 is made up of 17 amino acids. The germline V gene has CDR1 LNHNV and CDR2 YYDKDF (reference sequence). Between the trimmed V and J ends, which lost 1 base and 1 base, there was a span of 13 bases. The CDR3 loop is CATSRGIGRRNTGELFF. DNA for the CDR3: TGTGCCACCAGCAGAGGTATCGGGAGACGGAACACCGGGGAGCTGTTTTTT.

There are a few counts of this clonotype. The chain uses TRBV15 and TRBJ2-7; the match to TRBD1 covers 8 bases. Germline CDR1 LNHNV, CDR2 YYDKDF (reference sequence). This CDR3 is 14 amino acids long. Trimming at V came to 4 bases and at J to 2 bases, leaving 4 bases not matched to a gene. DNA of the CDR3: TGTGCCACCAGCACCTCACAGGGGGCCTACGAGCAGTACTTC. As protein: CATSTSQGAYEQYF.